Below, 12 T cell receptor beta chains from the same sample are listed, as sequenced in a study of cytomegalovirus exposure and HLA in healthy donors. PCR employed 60 Vbeta and 13 Jbeta primers. Sequencing used immunoSEQ multiplex PCR; TCRdb keeps in-frame clones, though not all of them. The sample has approximately 160,000 clones, over 70% seen once. The specimen sequenced was PBMCs. Every receptor here comes from a man aged 25 to 40 in good health and CMV-seropositive.

V gene TRBV29-1 combines with J gene TRBJ1-1; possibly TRBD1 for D (5 bases). The CDR3 length is 16 residues. Germline values: CDR1 SQVTM, CDR2 ANQGSEA. V lost 2 bases and J 4 bases, leaving 20 bases between the germline ends. In nucleotides, the CDR3 is TGCAGCGTTGAACCCCCGAGCCAGGGCAGGTGCACTGAAGCTTTCTTT. This translates into CSVEPPSQGRCTEAFF.

A single count supports this clone. The rearrangement links TRBV5-4 to TRBJ1-2, with D hard to call. The ends were cut back, 8 bases at V and 5 bases at J, with 19 bases in the middle. Germline loops: CDR1 SGHNT, CDR2 YYREEE (reference sequence). The length of the CDR3 is 14 residues. The CDR3 sequence is CASPSPGTQYGYTF. The CDR3 DNA follows: TGTGCCAGTCCGTCGCCGGGAACGCAATATGGCTACACCTTC.

The V call is TRBV19, the J call TRBJ2-1, with TRBD2 matching 7 bases. The CDR3 is made up of 14 amino acids. Trimming at V came to 6 bases and at J to 0 bases, leaving 2 bases not matched to a gene. Germline V lookup: CDR1 LNHDA, CDR2 SQIVND (reference sequence). CDR3 sequence: CASRERDSYNEQFF. The CDR3 region has the DNA TGTGCCAGTAGGGAGCGGGACTCCTACAATGAGCAGTTCTTC. Full variable domain (rest looked up from reference TRBV19 and TRBJ2-1): DGGITQSPKYLFRKEGQNVTLSCEQNLNHDAMYWYRQDPGQGLRLIYYSQIVNDFQKGDIAEGYSVSREKKESFPLTVTSAQKNPTAFYLCASRERDSYNEQFFGPGTRLTVL.

This sequence joins TRBV7-9 and TRBJ2-7, with TRBD1 identical over 9 bases. The V segment lost 5 bases and the J segment 3 bases; nucleotides outside the gene matches: 5. CDR1 and CDR2 from the germline V gene are SEHNR and FQNEAQ (reference sequence). The CDR3 runs 14 residues. The CDR3 DNA reads TGTGCCAGCAGCCCCAAGGACAGGGGCTACGAGCAGTACTTC. It specifies CASSPKDRGYEQYF. Supplemented by reference TRBV7-9 and TRBJ2-7, the full variable domain reads DTGVSQNPRHKITKRGQNVTFRCDPISEHNRLYWYRQTLGQGPEFLTYFQNEAQLEKSRLLSDRFSAERPKGSFSTLEIQRTEQGDSAMYLCASSPKDRGYEQYFGPGTRLTVT.

The gene calls are TRBV4-1 and TRBJ1-2, with D unclear. The ends were cut back, 1 base at V and 1 base at J, with 22 bases in the middle. The CDR3 contains 19 residues. In germline, CDR1 is MGHRA, CDR2 YSYEKL. The DNA of the CDR3 is TGCGCCAGCAGCCAAGTTGGGGAGGGCCTCGGCCAATTTAACTATGGCTACACCTTC. This codes for CASSQVGEGLGQFNYGYTF.

The chain has TRBV5-1 and TRBJ2-1; D might be TRBD2 (6 bases). The CDR3 is 12 amino acids. V lost 4 bases to trimming and J lost 10 bases, with 12 bases between them. Per germline, CDR1 SGHRS and CDR2 YFSETQ. Written as DNA, the CDR3 is TGCGCCAGCAGCGGAGGGGACCCCGAGCAGTTCTTC. It is translated as CASSGGDPEQFF.

This chain links TRBV9 with TRBJ1-1; D call uncertain. V lost 4 bases and J lost 4, with 17 bases in between. The CDR3 runs to 15 residues. Germline V CDR1 and CDR2: SGDLS, YYNGEE. CDR3 nucleotides: TGTGCCAGCAGCCCCCTTTCGAGAGGGCCCACTGAAGCTTTCTTT. Its translation is CASSPLSRGPTEAFF.

The V call is TRBV27, the J call TRBJ2-3; 8 positions match TRBD2. The V segment lost 7 bases and the J segment 2 bases; nucleotides outside the gene matches: 5. Germline V gene data show CDR1 as MNHEY and CDR2 as SMNVEV (reference sequence). The CDR3 loop spans 14 amino acids. DNA of the CDR3: TGTGCCAGCAAAACGGGGGGGGCCACAGATACGCAGTATTTT. It encodes CASKTGGATDTQYF.

The rearrangement uses TRBV5-6 and TRBJ1-6, with TRBD1 matching over 9 bases. Trimming took 4 bases from V and 7 from J; bases not matched to a gene: 3. CDR1 SGHDT and CDR2 YYEEEE come from the germline V gene. This CDR3 has 14 amino acids. Here the CDR3 DNA reads TGTGCCAGCAGCGCGACAGGGGGGAATTCACCCCTCCACTTT. Protein product: CASSATGGNSPLHF.

The rearrangement uses TRBV6-6 and TRBJ2-5; 12 bases align to TRBD2. The CDR3 covers 13 residues. V was clipped by 11 bases and J by 4 bases; unmatched bases: 5. Germline CDR1 and CDR2: MNHNY and SVGAGI (reference sequence). The CDR3 bases are TGTGCCGGGGCGACTAGCGGGAGAGAGACCCAGTACTTC. Translated, it gives CAGATSGRETQYF.

CDR3: CASGLAADTGELFF. The CDR3, as DNA: TGTGCCAGCGGGCTAGCGGCGGACACCGGGGAGCTGTTTTTT. The chain uses TRBV6-1 and TRBJ2-2; 7 nucleotides agree with TRBD2. V lost 8 bases to trimming and J lost 3 bases; unmatched junction nucleotides: 6. The CDR3 contains 14 residues. The V gene's germline CDR1 is MNHNS and CDR2 SASEGT.

The chain is built from TRBV7-8 and TRBJ2-1; 14 nucleotides match TRBD2. Germline-derived CDR1 and CDR2 are SGHVS and FQNEAQ. V lost 5 bases, J lost 8 bases, and 5 bases stayed unmatched. The CDR3 runs 15 residues. The CDR3 nucleotides are TGTGCCAGCAGCGTGAGACTAGCGGGAGGGGATGAGCAGTTCTTC. It translates to CASSVRLAGGDEQFF.